The rows below give T cell receptor beta chains drawn from one sample of a study of early T cells in non-severe SARS-CoV-2 infection. TCRdb passed the 5' RACE reads through MiXCR, listing each CDR3 protein once. The sample records tens of thousands of distinct CDR3 sequences, about 11% being singletons. Sequenced: whole blood. These receptors were obtained from an adult who was a healthcare worker with PCR-confirmed SARS-CoV-2 infection or an uninfected control (not recorded which). The CDR3 runs from the conserved cysteine through the conserved F or W. The D gene is left open where the match is weak. Not all rows give a size; the values are once, few, many and, for expanded clones, a class.

CDR3 length,V gene,clone size,J gene,D gene,CDR3 protein,CDR3 DNA
15,TRBV3-1,many,TRBJ2-5,-,CASSQVPLGIGAQYF,TGTGCCAGCAGCCAAGTTCCCCTGGGAATTGGGGCCCAGTACTTC
15,TRBV9,many,TRBJ1-2,TRBD1,CASSVGGTDLNRYTF,TGTGCCAGCAGCGTAGGGGGGACAGACCTTAATCGCTACACCTTC
18,TRBV19,many,TRBJ2-7,TRBD2,CASSTRDGGTSGTYEQYF,TGTGCCAGTAGTACCCGGGACGGAGGGACTAGCGGGACCTACGAGCAGTACTTC
15,TRBV6-2/TRBV6-3,many,TRBJ2-4,TRBD2,CASIPGGSGGNIQYF,TGTGCCAGCATCCCTGGGGGCAGCGGGGGAAACATTCAGTACTTC
15,TRBV18,few,TRBJ2-7,TRBD1,CASSLPGQGHHEQYF,TGTGCCAGCTCACTTCCGGGACAGGGACACCACGAGCAGTACTTC
16,TRBV7-3,few,TRBJ2-3,TRBD1,CATRRGGGQGADTQYF,TGTGCCACCCGCCGGGGTGGCGGGCAGGGGGCAGATACGCAGTATTTT
14,TRBV27,few,TRBJ2-1,-,CASSLRSGMDEQFF,TGTGCCAGCAGTTTACGATCGGGGATGGATGAGCAGTTCTTC
13,TRBV3-1,-,TRBJ2-1,-,CASRVGAAGEQFF,TGTGCCAGCAGAGTGGGGGCGGCGGGAGAGCAGTTCTTC
15,TRBV10-3,few,TRBJ2-7,-,CAISELAGSSSEQYF,TGTGCCATCAGTGAGTTAGCAGGGAGCTCTAGCGAGCAGTACTTC
14,TRBV3-2,many,TRBJ2-4,-,CASTEAIAKNIQYF,TGTGCCAGCACCGAAGCCATAGCCAAAAACATTCAGTACTTC
16,TRBV30,few,TRBJ2-4,TRBD2,CAWSRAGGTQNNIQYF,TGTGCCTGGAGTAGAGCGGGAGGGACCCAAAATAACATTCAGTACTTC
12,TRBV7-2,many,TRBJ2-3,-,CASSPQSDTQYF,TGTGCCAGCAGCCCACAGTCGGATACGCAGTATTTT
12,TRBV20-1,many,TRBJ2-1,-,CSASSSYNEQFF,TGCAGTGCTAGTTCGAGTTACAATGAGCAGTTCTTC
16,TRBV4-3,-,TRBJ2-1,TRBD2,CASSQQGLAPHNEQFF,TGCGCCAGCAGCCAACAGGGACTAGCGCCTCACAATGAGCAGTTCTTC
19,TRBV20-1,-,TRBJ2-1,TRBD2,CSARDRGLAGEVSYNEQFF,TGCAGTGCTAGAGATAGGGGACTAGCGGGAGAGGTCTCCTACAATGAGCAGTTCTTC
13,TRBV9,-,TRBJ1-1,-,CASSSPGYTEAFF,TGTGCCAGCAGCTCACCGGGCTACACTGAAGCTTTCTTT
13,TRBV7-9,few,TRBJ1-3,-,CASSPGSGNTIYF,TGTGCCAGCAGCCCAGGGTCTGGAAACACCATATATTTT